This is a list of T cell receptor beta chains from one sample in a study of cytomegalovirus exposure and HLA in healthy donors. This table comes from immunoSEQ multiplex PCR, and its TCRdb copy is limited to in-frame clones, with some not included. This sample yields under 130,000 clones, of which almost 80% are seen a single time; approximately 4% belongs to the top ten. Source material: PBMCs. The receptors here all came from a man aged 50 to 59 in good health and CMV-seropositive. Each CDR3 is given without its conserved first and last residue.

v_call,j_call,cdr3_aa
TRBV30,TRBJ2-5,AGVAGIRQETQY
TRBV27,TRBJ1-1,ASSLKRGNTEAF
TRBV5-1,TRBJ1-1,ASSLGGTGDTEAF
TRBV28,TRBJ2-7,ASSSGQGAFGQY
TRBV2,TRBJ2-5,ASSHGLAGRMRETQY
TRBV6-5,TRBJ2-3,ASSYLAGVTDTQY
TRBV5-5,TRBJ2-7,ASSSQGMEQY
TRBV28,TRBJ1-3,ASSFTPGGGGNTIY
TRBV5-6,TRBJ1-5,ASSSGDRRRLTNQPQH
TRBV7-9,TRBJ1-2,ASSLGQEAFYGYT
TRBV7-9,TRBJ2-2,ASSLRQVLNTGELF
TRBV10-3,TRBJ2-1,ATNRDSSYNEQF
TRBV28,TRBJ2-7,ASSPQGGVPEQY
TRBV10-3,TRBJ2-5,AISESFQGGLAGVRETQY
TRBV5-1,TRBJ2-2,ASSLELAGGLGVGELF
TRBV9,TRBJ2-3,ASSVRSGGGDTQY